The next 10 T cell receptor beta chains were all read from a single sample in a study of Ad26.COV2.S vaccination and SARS-CoV-2 variants (dated by TCRdb to the early 2020s). Receptor amplification or capture employed the immunoSEQ multiplex PCR assay. Here the immuneACCESS table is served through TCRdb, limited to in-frame sequences with V and J called. Missing clones are a known gap in these copies; in checked studies unresolved V genes cover under half, and the rest lacks a known reason. A total of about 400,000 clones appear in this sample, approximately 83% of them only once. The ten largest clones capture just under 7.5% of the sample. This specimen's treatment or condition label, per the study, means: about 20 received Ad26.COV2.S at low or high dose, single or two shots; roughly five received placebo; per-sample allocation not given. Repertoires of vaccine and placebo recipients were sequenced from samples collected on day 63 after the first injection.

This specimen consisted of peripheral blood, obtained in a trial of Ad26.COV2.S vaccine versus placebo. All receptors derive from a person aged 18 to 65 who received the Ad26.COV2.S COVID-19 vaccine or a placebo.

The rearrangement uses TRBV19 and TRBJ2-5; TRBD2 aligns across 8 bases. The trim removed 5 bases at V and 0 bases at J, leaving 5 bases unmatched. The CDR3 has 15 amino acids. The germline V gene has CDR1 LNHDA and CDR2 SQIVND (reference sequence). The CDR3 spells CASSRSGVNQETQYF. As DNA, the CDR3 is TGTGCCAGTAGTCGTAGCGGGGTAAACCAAGAGACCCAGTACTTC.

This clone was found a few times. The CDR3 spells CASSGRKGEAFF. CDR3 bases: TGTGCCAGCAGCGGACGAAAGGGTGAAGCTTTCTTT. The chain is built from TRBV7-9 and TRBJ1-1; D gene ambiguous. Looked up from germline, CDR1 is SEHNR and CDR2 is FQNEAQ (reference sequence). V lost 5 bases and J lost 7, with 11 bases in between. The CDR3 is 12 amino acids.

This clone came up a few times. The chain joins TRBV5-1 to TRBJ2-3, with D hard to call. CDR1 and CDR2 (germline): SGHRS, YFSETQ. Trimming stripped 0 bases from V and 2 bases from J, with 4 bases between. The CDR3 sequence is 13 residues long. CDR3 nucleotide sequence: TGCGCCAGCAGCTTGGTGCCCACAGATACGCAGTATTTT. This sequence encodes CASSLVPTDTQYF. Full variable domain (missing parts from reference TRBV5-1 and TRBJ2-3): KAGVTQTPRYLIKTRGQQVTLSCSPISGHRSVSWYQQTPGQGLQFLFEYFSETQRNKGNFPGRFSGRQFSNSRSEMNVSTLELGDSALYLCASSLVPTDTQYFGPGTRLTVL.

V is TRBV5-1 and J is TRBJ2-1; D is ambiguous. The length of the CDR3 is 15 residues. Trimming stripped 0 bases from V and 0 bases from J, with 7 bases between. Germline V gene data show CDR1 as SGHRS and CDR2 as YFSETQ. The CDR3 protein is CASSLASVSYNEQFF. The CDR3 coding sequence is TGCGCCAGCAGCTTGGCATCTGTCTCCTACAATGAGCAGTTCTTC.

The gene calls are TRBV25-1 and TRBJ2-1; D unresolved. This CDR3 contains 15 residues. The V end lost 6 bases, the J end lost 2 bases, and 14 bases lay between the germline ends. Looked up from germline, CDR1 is MGHDK and CDR2 is SYGVNS. The CDR3 DNA reads TGTGCCAGCAGCCGATCGTTAGCCCCCTACAATGAGCAGTTCTTC. Its protein product is CASSRSLAPYNEQFF.

V usage is TRBV19 and J usage is TRBJ1-5; possibly TRBD1 for D (6 bases). The CDR3 has 17 amino acids. Per germline, CDR1 LNHDA and CDR2 SQIVND (reference sequence). V was clipped by 5 bases and J by 2 bases, with 19 bases between them. CDR3 loop: CASSRQGYFGGNQPQHF. CDR3 DNA sequence: TGTGCCAGTAGTCGCCAGGGGTATTTTGGGGGCAATCAGCCCCAGCATTTT.

The chain employs TRBV25-1 and TRBJ1-3, with D maybe TRBD1 (6 bases). The ends were cut back, 7 bases at V and 0 bases at J, with 10 bases in the middle. Germline CDR1 reads MGHDK; CDR2 reads SYGVNS. The CDR3 covers 14 residues. CDR3 sequence reads: CASIGQISGNTIYF. The CDR3 nucleotides are TGTGCCAGCATTGGACAGATCTCTGGAAACACCATATATTTT.

The chain has TRBV6-5 and TRBJ1-1, with 8 bases matching TRBD1. CDR1 is MNHEY and CDR2 is SVGAGI in the germline V gene. Unmatched junction bases numbered 7, after V lost 6 bases and J lost 4 bases. This CDR3 is built from 14 residues. DNA for the CDR3: TGTGCCAGCAGGACCAGGGGGCTAGGCACTGAAGCTTTCTTT. As protein: CASRTRGLGTEAFF.

As for this clone: The junction differs from germline at one of its ends, possibly a read error. The V gene is TRBV12-3 or TRBV12-4, the J gene TRBJ2-7; TRBD1 is a possible D gene (5 bases). CDR3 length: 10 residues. This chain's CDR3 is CASRMDKRTF. CDR3 in DNA: TGTGCCAGCAGAATGGACAAGAGGACCTTC.

The J gene is TRBJ1-3, the V gene TRBV6-6; D call uncertain. Germline values: CDR1 MNHNY, CDR2 SVGAGI (reference sequence). The CDR3 has 15 amino acids. Between the trimmed V and J ends, which lost 0 bases and 2 bases, there was a span of 8 bases. DNA of the CDR3: TGTGCCAGCAGTTACTCCGGGAGGCCTGGAAACACCATATATTTT. Amino acid sequence: CASSYSGRPGNTIYF.